This T cell receptor (beta chain) was captured by sequencing in a study of cytomegalovirus exposure and HLA in healthy donors (dated by TCRdb to about 2017). For context, the study as a whole: An earlier analysis of 587 of the donors reported approximately 260 Gb of sequence data and around 110 million unique TCR beta sequences obtained from roughly 170 million T cells. The study combined high-throughput TCR immunosequencing, statistical association of individual TCRs with disease status, and machine learning to predict cytomegalovirus infection status. Donor age, sex, ethnicity and CMV serostatus were compiled alongside the repertoire data. Typing coverage differed by locus: A, B, C, DRB1 and DQB1 were typed in about 629-640 donors, DQA1 in 522, DPA1 in around 580, and DPB1 in approximately 450. The genetic ancestry cluster associated with self-reported Caucasian donors included about four fifths of the roughly 380 genotyped donors. The study was designed to test whether signatures of past pathogen exposure could be identified by cataloging public T cell receptors. The later analysis used no new phenotypic data to find candidate immune exposures, relying instead on TCR beta sequences and their occurrence across donors. Along with the roughly 670-subject first cohort, a separate validation cohort of more than 90 different subjects was used. The study profiled the T cell repertoires of about 720 subjects by immunosequencing and related them to cytomegalovirus serostatus. About five DR-DQ haplotypes were treated as single units for association and clustering because of strong linkage in the cohort. Among about 390 genotyped donors of the cohort, an average of about 240,000 unique TCR beta nucleotide sequences were sequenced per donor, about a sixth of them non-productive. A later genetic analysis took genome-wide SNP genotypes for about 65% of the 666 donors and used that subset as a discovery cohort. An earlier analysis of more than 450 of the donors used high-throughput TCR beta sequencing to judge whether each TCR beta V gene segment behaved as functional or pseudogenic. A later analysis re-analyzed previously published TCR beta repertoires from roughly 630 donors and added high-resolution HLA genotyping to study TCR occurrence patterns. Class I and class II HLA loci were covered by the typing at four-digit resolution. All discovery cohort repertoires had been generated on a single sequencing platform. An early release that covered about 600 HLA-typed donors contained around 300 gigabases of sequencing data and approximately 85 million unique TCR sequences.

The library relied on the immunoSEQ multiplex PCR assay. For the multiplex PCR, a mixture combining 60 forward primers for TCR Vbeta segments and 13 reverse primers for TCR Jbeta segments was used. The CDR3 region of rearranged TCR beta genes was amplified from genomic DNA with a multiplex PCR assay. Amplified TCR beta libraries were sequenced as 87-base-pair reads on the Illumina HiSeq System. The paper's processing steps were these. A later analysis counted tens of millions of unique TCR beta chains across the 700 or so repertoires, and around 9.9 million of these chains were shared by at least two donors. Raw reads were error-corrected and collapsed into unique sequences with a nearest-neighbor algorithm that merged closely related sequences to remove PCR and sequencing errors. Alignment of CDR3 sequences to IMGT reference sequences was used to assign V, D and J gene segments. For a sequence to be retained, at least a six-nucleotide match to both a V gene segment and a J gene segment was required. Rearrangements were classified as productive when the CDR3 lacked stop codons and remained in frame with V and J, and all other rearrangements were classified as non-productive. Following IMGT convention, CDR3 was defined as the stretch from the second conserved V-encoded cysteine to the conserved J-encoded phenylalanine. In an earlier analysis of just under 600 of the donors, sequences lacking an unambiguous match to a single V gene segment were excluded. In an earlier analysis of around 590 of the donors, a V segment was called functional when productive rearrangements were above 56.7%, and segregating when the standard deviation between donors exceeded 5%. A statistical classification framework was developed to diagnose cytomegalovirus status using the catalog of TCR beta chain sequences. In a later analysis, TCR nucleotide sequences were compared against IMGT/GENE-DB human TR gene sequences so that V and J genes could be assigned. The TCRdist pipeline was used in a later analysis to assign CDR3 sequences and most-parsimonious VDJ recombination scenarios. In a later analysis, every TCR beta chain was defined by the combination of its CDR3 amino acid sequence and its V-gene family, and reads without a unique V-gene family were dropped. To address suspected cross-contamination and a sequencing artifact, a later analysis removed a few hundred highly shared, low-generation-probability nucleotide sequences. In a later analysis, a clonal expansion index for each public chain was calculated from normalized within-repertoire ranks of inferred template counts. A later analysis computed generation probabilities with a VDJ recombination model fitted to out-of-frame rearrangements, and checked the results against IGoR. Hypergeometric tests were used in a later analysis to score TCR-TCR, TCR-HLA and TCR-CMV co-occurrence, with a repertoire-size bias correction applied to the TCR pairs. False discovery rates were estimated in a later analysis by permuting HLA or CMV assignments 20 times. In a later analysis, co-occurring TCRs were grouped using DBSCAN, and TCRdist sequence similarity was added for clustering within HLA-allele-positive subsets. For co-occurrence clustering, repertoires with fewer than 30,000 or more than 120,000 public chains were excluded, along with about five repertoires with anomalous nucleotide sharing. The source is immuneACCESS, and TCRdb retained only in-frame sequences with V and J called. Part of the clones is not carried over; for the studies checked, unresolved V genes explain less than half of this, and the remainder is unexplained. The V and J calls and clone size are taken from that table; D and trimming were inferred from the DNA. The sample profile shows under 200,000 clones; 65% to 90% of them were found once. About 2% of the sample comes from the top ten.

Summary of the overall study and its limitations: In an earlier analysis of 500 to 650 of the donors, most TCR beta V segments appeared in productive rearrangements about 90% or about 30% of the time, broadly matching IMGT annotations. According to a later analysis, TCR association rates differed among HLA loci, with DRB1 alleles showing the most associated TCRs and HLA-C alleles showing the fewest. Because the 87-base-pair reads could not distinguish some IMGT-functional V segments, including TRBV6-2 and TRBV6-3, those segments were excluded. A cluster of highly shared sequence variants was judged likely to be a technical artifact of the sequencing pipeline. In a later analysis, several top co-occurrence clusters were reported to appear linked to parvovirus B19, influenza, CMV and Epstein-Barr virus. In a later analysis, HLA-associated TCR beta chains showed more clonal expansion and lower generation probabilities than non-associated chains that were equally common. Because counts were too low, about 17 rarely observed V segments, including chromosome 9 orphons, were excluded from the earlier analysis of several hundred of the donors. A total of 150 or so TCR beta chains were listed by the study as associated with cytomegalovirus. When HLA alleles, especially DR and DQ, strongly co-occurred, TCR associations were difficult to assign to individual alleles. It was suggested by the authors that the approach could potentially be generalized to other disease states and immunological phenotypes. Because some donors lacked HLA typing at each locus, the association tests relied only on the typed subset. A further reported finding was that TCR beta sequences accurately predicted the HLA-A and HLA-B alleles for most subjects in the first cohort. The only immune exposure information available for the cohort was CMV serostatus. Most TCR sequences were seen in very few donors, while some public TCRs were found in many individuals. Presence/absence analyses assumed roughly uniform sequencing depth across donors, an assumption that may not hold. Three of the identified cytomegalovirus-associated TCR beta chains were confirmed in vitro to be specific for cytomegalovirus antigens. This cohort had only TCR beta chains sequenced, and the lack of alpha or paired-chain data limited which features could be detected. V-gene and J-gene trimming of TCR beta chains was associated with a missense DCLRE1C variant in a later genetic analysis, and the association was replicated in an independent cohort. Cytomegalovirus status was reported to be diagnosed by the classifier with high specificity and sensitivity in both the original and validation cohorts. Linkage disequilibrium might explain the correlated functional status among segregating V segments, but an unknown experimental factor could not be ruled out. Compared with the roughly 670-donor mean, donors in an Asian-associated ancestry cluster had fewer N-insertions in productive TCRs, according to a later genetic analysis. Specific HLA alleles were associated with over 15,000 TCR beta sequences at a false discovery rate of 0.05 in a later analysis. In a later analysis, most CMV-associated TCR beta chains were found to appear HLA-restricted, with HLA associations seemingly driven largely by CMV exposure.

The CDR3 runs 13 residues from the cysteine to the phenylalanine. Just CDR3 DNA is preserved here, 39 bases in frame from base 1. Compared with germline, V lacks 11 bases and J lacks 3 bases; bases without a gene match: 8. The germline V gene (reference sequence) sets CDR1 to WNHNN and CDR2 to SYGVQD. The cohort was made up of around 720 healthy bone marrow donors. All cohort members were sampled while nominally healthy, although unrecorded immune exposures were likely present. CMV serostatus was recorded as positive for some 300 and negative for 352 of the 666 cohort members, whereas no CMV serostatus was recorded for the donor in question. A peripheral blood sample was collected from each donor, and TCR beta sequencing was performed on peripheral blood mononuclear cells. Genomic DNA was extracted from the blood cell samples with the Qiagen DNeasy Blood Extraction Kit. As regards this clone: It lacks a known antigen. Per-base quality was not reported, and no clone a single base away is much larger than it.

This clonotype originated in a human donor in good health. Here the chain combines TRBV10-1 and TRBJ2-7; TRBD1 agrees with 9 junctional bases. The sample comprised PBMCs. The sequenced DNA: TGCGCCCCGCAGGGACAGGGATTCTACGAGCAGTACTTC. This encodes CAPQGQGFYEQYF.